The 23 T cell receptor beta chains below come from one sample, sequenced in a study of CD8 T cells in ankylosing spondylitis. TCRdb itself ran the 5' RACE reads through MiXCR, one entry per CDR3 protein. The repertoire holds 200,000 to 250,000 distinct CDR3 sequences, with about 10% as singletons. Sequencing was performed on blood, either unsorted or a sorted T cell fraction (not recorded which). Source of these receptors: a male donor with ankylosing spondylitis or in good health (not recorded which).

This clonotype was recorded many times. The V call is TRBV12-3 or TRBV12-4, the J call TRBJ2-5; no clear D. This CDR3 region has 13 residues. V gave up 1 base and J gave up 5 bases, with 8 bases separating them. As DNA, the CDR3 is TGTGCCAGCAGTTTAGGCCGACGGGAGACCCAGTACTTC. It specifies CASSLGRRETQYF.

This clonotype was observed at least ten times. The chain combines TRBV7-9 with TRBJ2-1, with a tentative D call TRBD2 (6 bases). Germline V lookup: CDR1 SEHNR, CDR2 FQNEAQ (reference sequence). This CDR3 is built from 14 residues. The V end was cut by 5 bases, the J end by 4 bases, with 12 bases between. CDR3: CASSLSGAYNEQFF. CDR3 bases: TGTGCCAGCAGCCTTAGCGGAGCTTACAATGAGCAGTTCTTC.

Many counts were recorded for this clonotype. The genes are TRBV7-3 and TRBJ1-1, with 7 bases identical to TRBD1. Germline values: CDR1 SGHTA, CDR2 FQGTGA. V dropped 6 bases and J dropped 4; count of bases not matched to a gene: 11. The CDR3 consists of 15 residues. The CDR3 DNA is TGTGCCAGCAGGAGGGGACAGCAAGGGAGCACTGAAGCTTTCTTT. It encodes CASRRGQQGSTEAFF.

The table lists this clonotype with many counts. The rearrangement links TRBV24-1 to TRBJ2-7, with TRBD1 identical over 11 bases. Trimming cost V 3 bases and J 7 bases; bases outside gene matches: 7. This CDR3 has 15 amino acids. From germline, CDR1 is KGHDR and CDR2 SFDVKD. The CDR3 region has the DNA TGTGCCACCAGTGATCCTGGACAGGGGGCTCAAGAGCAGTACTTC. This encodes CATSDPGQGAQEQYF.

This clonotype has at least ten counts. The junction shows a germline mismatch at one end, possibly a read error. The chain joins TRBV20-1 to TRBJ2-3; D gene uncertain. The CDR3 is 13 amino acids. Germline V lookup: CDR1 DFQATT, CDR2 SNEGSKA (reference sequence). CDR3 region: CGRIVPSTDTQYF. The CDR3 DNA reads TGTGGGCGGATTGTTCCTAGCACAGATACGCAGTATTTT.

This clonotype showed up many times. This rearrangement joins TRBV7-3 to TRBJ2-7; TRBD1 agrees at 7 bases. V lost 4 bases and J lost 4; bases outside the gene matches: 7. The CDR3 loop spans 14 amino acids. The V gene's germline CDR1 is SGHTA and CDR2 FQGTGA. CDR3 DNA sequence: TGTGCCAGCAGCTCTGTGGCAGGGGGTTACGAGCAGTACTTC. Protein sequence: CASSSVAGGYEQYF.

CDR3 amino acids: CASSRGPDRGAFF. The CDR3, as DNA: TGTGCCAGCAGCCGGGGCCCGGACAGAGGAGCTTTCTTT. J is TRBJ1-1 and V is TRBV5-8, with D possibly being TRBD1 (6 bases). CDR3 length: 13 amino acids. V lost 4 bases and J lost 10, with 17 bases in between. CDR1 and CDR2 from the germline V gene are SGHTS and YDEGEE.

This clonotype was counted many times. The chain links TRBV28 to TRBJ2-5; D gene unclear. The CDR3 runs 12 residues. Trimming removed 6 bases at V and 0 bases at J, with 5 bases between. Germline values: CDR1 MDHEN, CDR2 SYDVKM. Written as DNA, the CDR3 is TGTGCCAGCAGCTCGTACCAAGAGACCCAGTACTTC. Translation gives CASSSYQETQYF. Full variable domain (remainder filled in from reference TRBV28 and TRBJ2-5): DVKVTQSSRYLVKRTGEKVFLECVQDMDHENMFWYRQDPGLGLRLIYFSYDVKMKEKGDIPEGYSVSREKKERFSLILESASTNQTSMYLCASSSYQETQYFGPGTRLLVL.

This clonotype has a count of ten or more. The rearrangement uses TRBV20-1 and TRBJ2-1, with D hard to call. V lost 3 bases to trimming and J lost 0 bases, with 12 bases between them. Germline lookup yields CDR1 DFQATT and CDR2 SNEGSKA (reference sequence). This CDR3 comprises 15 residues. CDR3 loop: CSASGGPDSYNEQFF. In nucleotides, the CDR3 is TGCAGTGCTAGCGGCGGACCCGACTCCTACAATGAGCAGTTCTTC.

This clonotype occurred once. Here the CDR3 reads CASSVRPENTGELFF. CDR3 bases: TGTGCCAGCAGCGTCCGCCCAGAGAACACCGGGGAGCTGTTTTTT. This sequence joins TRBV9 and TRBJ2-2; D not resolved. Germline V gene lookup returns CDR1 SGDLS and CDR2 YYNGEE. CDR3 size: 15 residues. Between the trimmed V and J ends, which lost 2 bases and 1 base, there was a span of 9 bases.

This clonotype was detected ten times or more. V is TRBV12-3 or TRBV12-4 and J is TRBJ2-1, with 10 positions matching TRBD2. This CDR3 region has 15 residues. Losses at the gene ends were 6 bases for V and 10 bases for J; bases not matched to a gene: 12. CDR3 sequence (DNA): TGTGCCAGCAGGACGAGCGGGGGGGCCTATAGGGAGCAGTTCTTC. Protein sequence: CASRTSGGAYREQFF.

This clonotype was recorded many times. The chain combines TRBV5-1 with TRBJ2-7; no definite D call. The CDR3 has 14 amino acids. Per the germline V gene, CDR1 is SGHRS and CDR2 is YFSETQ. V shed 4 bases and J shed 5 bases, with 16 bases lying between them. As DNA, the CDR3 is TGCGCCAGCAGCCTAAACATGGGCACCGACGAGCAGTACTTC. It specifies CASSLNMGTDEQYF. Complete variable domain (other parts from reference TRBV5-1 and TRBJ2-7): KAGVTQTPRYLIKTRGQQVTLSCSPISGHRSVSWYQQTPGQGLQFLFEYFSETQRNKGNFPGRFSGRQFSNSRSEMNVSTLELGDSALYLCASSLNMGTDEQYFGPGTRLTVT.

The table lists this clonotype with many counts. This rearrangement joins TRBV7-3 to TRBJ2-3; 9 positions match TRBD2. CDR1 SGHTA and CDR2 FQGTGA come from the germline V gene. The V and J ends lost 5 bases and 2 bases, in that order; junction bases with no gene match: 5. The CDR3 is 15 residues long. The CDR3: CASSPLGLATDTQYF. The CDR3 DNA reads TGTGCCAGCAGCCCTCTGGGACTAGCCACAGATACGCAGTATTTT.

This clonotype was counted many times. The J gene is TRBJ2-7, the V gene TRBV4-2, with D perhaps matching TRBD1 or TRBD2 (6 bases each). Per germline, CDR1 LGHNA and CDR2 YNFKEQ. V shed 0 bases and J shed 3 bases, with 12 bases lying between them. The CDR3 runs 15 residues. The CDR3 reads CASSQDRGLIYEQYF. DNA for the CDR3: TGTGCCAGCAGCCAAGACCGGGGGCTAATCTACGAGCAGTACTTC.

As DNA, the CDR3 is TGCGCCAGCAGCTTGAGGACAGGTGACACTGAAGCTTTCTTT. Translation: CASSLRTGDTEAFF. V is TRBV5-1 and J is TRBJ1-1; 7 bases are shared with TRBD1. CDR1 and CDR2 from the germline V gene are SGHRS and YFSETQ. The CDR3 consists of 14 residues. The trim removed 1 base at V and 3 bases at J, leaving 3 bases unmatched.

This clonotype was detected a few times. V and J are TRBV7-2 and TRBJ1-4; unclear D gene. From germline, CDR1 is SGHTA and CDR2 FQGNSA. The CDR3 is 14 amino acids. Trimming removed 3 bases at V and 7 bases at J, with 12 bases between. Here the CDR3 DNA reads TGTGCCAGCAGCTTCTCTTGGCCCCCTGAAAAACTGTTTTTT. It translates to CASSFSWPPEKLFF.

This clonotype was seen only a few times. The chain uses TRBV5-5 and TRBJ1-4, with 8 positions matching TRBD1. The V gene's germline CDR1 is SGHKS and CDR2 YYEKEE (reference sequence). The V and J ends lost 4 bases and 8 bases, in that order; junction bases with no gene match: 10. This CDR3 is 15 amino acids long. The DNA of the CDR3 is TGTGCCAGCAGCCAGACCGGGACAGGAGGAGAAAAACTGTTTTTT. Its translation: CASSQTGTGGEKLFF.

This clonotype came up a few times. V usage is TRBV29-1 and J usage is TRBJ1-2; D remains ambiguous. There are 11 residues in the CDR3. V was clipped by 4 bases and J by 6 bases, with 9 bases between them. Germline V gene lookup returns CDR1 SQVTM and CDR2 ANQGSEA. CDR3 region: CSVGEGNGYTF. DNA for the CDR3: TGCAGCGTTGGTGAAGGGAATGGCTACACCTTC.

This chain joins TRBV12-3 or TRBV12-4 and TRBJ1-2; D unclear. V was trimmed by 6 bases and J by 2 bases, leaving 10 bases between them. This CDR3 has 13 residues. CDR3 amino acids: CASRGAENYGYTF. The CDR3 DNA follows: TGTGCCAGCAGAGGAGCGGAGAACTATGGCTACACCTTC.

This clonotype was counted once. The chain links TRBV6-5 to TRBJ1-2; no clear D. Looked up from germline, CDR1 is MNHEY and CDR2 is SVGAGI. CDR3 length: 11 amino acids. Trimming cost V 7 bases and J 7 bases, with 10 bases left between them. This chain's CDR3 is CASTGSGGYTF. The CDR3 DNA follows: TGTGCCAGCACCGGGTCGGGTGGCTACACCTTC.

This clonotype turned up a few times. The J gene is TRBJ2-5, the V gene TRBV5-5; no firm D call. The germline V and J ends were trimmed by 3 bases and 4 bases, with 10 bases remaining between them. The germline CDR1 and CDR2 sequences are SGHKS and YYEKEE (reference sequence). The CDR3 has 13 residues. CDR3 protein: CASSWISGETQYF. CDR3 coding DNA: TGTGCCAGCAGCTGGATATCAGGAGAGACCCAGTACTTC.

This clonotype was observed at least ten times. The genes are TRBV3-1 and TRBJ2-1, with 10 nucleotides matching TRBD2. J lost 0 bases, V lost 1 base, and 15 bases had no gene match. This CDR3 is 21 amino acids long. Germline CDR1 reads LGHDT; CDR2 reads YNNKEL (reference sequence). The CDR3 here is CASSQVWEAPLAGSSYNEQFF. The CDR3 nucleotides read TGTGCCAGCAGCCAAGTATGGGAAGCGCCACTAGCGGGGAGCTCCTACAATGAGCAGTTCTTC.

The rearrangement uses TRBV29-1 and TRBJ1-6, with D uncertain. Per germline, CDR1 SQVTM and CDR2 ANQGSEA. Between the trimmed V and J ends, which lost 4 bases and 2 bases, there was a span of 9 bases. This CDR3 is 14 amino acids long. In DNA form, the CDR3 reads TGCAGCGTTGCGGACGGGGCCTATAATTCACCCCTCCACTTT. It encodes CSVADGAYNSPLHF.